What follows describes a single T cell receptor (beta chain). The antigen remains undetermined. Every patient underwent thyroid surgery untreated. These data come from a study of metastatic and nonmetastatic thyroid tumors. The wider study: Repertoires from malignant and benign thyroid patients were compared across blood and tumor or nodule tissue. General study findings and limits: Significantly greater TCR beta diversity was reportedly found in malignant thyroid tumors than in benign nodules (in blood and tumor).

Through MiXCR, TCRdb re-clonotyped the PCR reads. The sample contains around 70,000 clones, more than 15% of which appear only once. The TCR originated in a female donor with papillary thyroid cancer or a benign thyroid nodule (not recorded which). Some clones in this sample may be carry-over from other donors' samples. Sequencing used blood.

For the CDR3, the DNA is TGTGCCAGCTCACCGGTCTTGGGGCAGCTTGGGGAGACCCAGTACTTC. Translating gives CASSPVLGQLGETQYF. This sequence joins TRBV18 and TRBJ2-5; D is perhaps TRBD1 (5 bases). Per germline, CDR1 KGHSH and CDR2 LQKENI. Trimming left V 3 bases short and J 5 bases short, with 19 bases between. The CDR3 covers 16 residues.